Following are 27 T cell receptor beta chains from one sample sequenced in a study of cytomegalovirus exposure and HLA in healthy donors. PCR was performed using 60 Vbeta and 13 Jbeta primers. Generated by immunoSEQ multiplex PCR, the TCRdb table keeps only in-frame clones and is missing some. The sample shows over 200,000 clones, 70% to 85% of them seen only once. Sequencing input: PBMCs. The receptors shown here come from a male donor in good health and CMV-seronegative.

V is TRBV25-1 and J is TRBJ2-1; 9 nucleotides agree with TRBD1. CDR1 is MGHDK, CDR2 SYGVNS, per germline. The CDR3 runs to 16 residues. V was clipped by 6 bases and J by 1 base; unmatched bases: 7. The CDR3 spells CASSLDRGRSYNEQFF. The CDR3 bases are TGTGCCAGCAGCCTGGACAGGGGACGGTCCTACAATGAGCAGTTCTTC.

This sequence joins TRBV19 and TRBJ2-7; unclear D gene. The germline gives CDR1 LNHDA, CDR2 SQIVND (reference sequence). Trimming removed 5 bases from V and 5 bases from J, with 19 bases in between. CDR3 length: 15 amino acids. In DNA, the CDR3 is TGTGCCAGTAGTCCCCTTGAACTGCCCCCCAACGAGCAGTACTTC. It yields the protein CASSPLELPPNEQYF. The full variable domain, rest sourced from reference TRBV19 and TRBJ2-7, is DGGITQSPKYLFRKEGQNVTLSCEQNLNHDAMYWYRQDPGQGLRLIYYSQIVNDFQKGDIAEGYSVSREKKESFPLTVTSAQKNPTAFYLCASSPLELPPNEQYFGPGTRLTVT.

The rearrangement links TRBV28 to TRBJ1-5; tentative D call: TRBD1 (6 bases). CDR3 length equals 16 residues. Germline V gene sequence: CDR1 MDHEN, CDR2 SYDVKM. Deletions cut 6 bases from V and 6 bases from J, with 21 bases between. The DNA for the CDR3 is TGTGCCAGCAGGCATCCAGGGGCCGCTATCGGTCAGCCCCAGCATTTT. This encodes CASRHPGAAIGQPQHF.

The V call is TRBV27, the J call TRBJ2-7, with D maybe TRBD2 (6 bases). CDR3 length: 14 amino acids. V shed 7 bases and J shed 0 bases, with 13 bases lying between them. CDR1 is MNHEY and CDR2 is SMNVEV in the germline V gene (reference sequence). This chain's CDR3 is CASKGLISSYEQYF. DNA of the CDR3: TGTGCCAGCAAGGGACTGATAAGCTCCTACGAGCAGTACTTC.

The gene calls are TRBV7-9 and TRBJ2-3, with 9 bases identical to TRBD2. This CDR3 has 15 residues. The junction had 7 bases not matched to a gene; V was cut back by 4 bases and J by 5 bases. Germline values: CDR1 SEHNR, CDR2 FQNEAQ (reference sequence). The CDR3 loop is CASSSGTSSKDTQYF. For the CDR3, the DNA is TGTGCCAGCAGCTCCGGGACTAGCTCAAAAGATACGCAGTATTTT.

The chain combines TRBV9 with TRBJ1-3; D might be TRBD1 (5 bases). V lost 4 bases, J lost 8 bases, and 19 bases lay in between. The CDR3 totals 15 residues. Germline CDR1 is SGDLS and CDR2 is YYNGEE. The CDR3 region is CASSSTPGKGDTIYF. CDR3 bases: TGTGCCAGCAGCTCCACCCCAGGGAAAGGGGACACCATATATTTT.

This chain uses TRBV7-7 with TRBJ2-7, with TRBD1 matching over 8 bases. J lost 3 bases, V lost 5 bases, and 6 bases had no gene match. Germline CDR1 is SSHAT and CDR2 is FNYEAQ (reference sequence). The CDR3 consists of 14 residues. The CDR3 spells CASSPGGNLYEQYF. CDR3 nucleotides: TGTGCCAGCAGCCCAGGGGGCAACCTCTACGAGCAGTACTTC.

This chain uses TRBV11-2 with TRBJ2-7, with a tentative D call TRBD1 (6 bases). The V gene's germline CDR1 is SGHAT and CDR2 FQNNGV. Trimming removed 1 base from V and 4 bases from J, with 11 bases in between. This CDR3 spans 14 amino acids. Written as DNA, the CDR3 is TGTGCCAGCAGCTTAGGCGCAGGGGAGTACGAGCAGTACTTC. It is translated as CASSLGAGEYEQYF. The variable domain in full, completed from reference TRBV11-2 and TRBJ2-7, reads EAGVAQSPRYKIIEKRQSVAFWCNPISGHATLYWYQQILGQGPKLLIQFQNNGVVDDSQLPKDRFSAERLKGVDSTLKIQPAKLEDSAVYLCASSLGAGEYEQYFGPGTRLTVT.

Comment on this clone: One end of the junction is discordant with germline, which a read error may explain. The DNA of the CDR3 is TGTTCCAGCAGCTTAGACGGACAGCAAGAGACCCAGTACTTC. The encoded protein is CSSSLDGQQETQYF. V and J are TRBV7-6 and TRBJ2-5; D is possibly TRBD1 (6 bases). In germline, CDR1 is SGHVS, CDR2 FNYEAQ. This CDR3 spans 14 amino acids.

The table lists this clone with a count of one. This chain joins TRBV2 and TRBJ2-5; possible D gene TRBD1, 5 bases. The CDR3 runs 13 residues. CDR1 is SNHLY and CDR2 is FYNNEI in the germline V gene. The ends were cut back, 6 bases at V and 7 bases at J, with 15 bases in the middle. CDR3 sequence reads: CASRQDTARTQYF. For the CDR3, the DNA is TGTGCCAGCAGACAGGACACGGCTAGGACCCAGTACTTC.

V and J are TRBV19 and TRBJ2-5, with 9 bases identical to TRBD2. The DNA end lines up better with TRBJ2-7; the J call may be wrong. The CDR3 sequence is 17 residues long. CDR1 and CDR2 from the germline V gene are LNHDA and SQIVND (reference sequence). The CDR3 loop is CASSTGSSGRTSYEQYF. CDR3 DNA sequence: TGTGCCAGTAGTACTGGCTCCAGCGGGAGGACTTCCTACGAGCAGTACTTC.

This clone was counted only a few times. V gene TRBV4-1 combines with J gene TRBJ2-1, with 13 bases matching TRBD2. Germline values: CDR1 MGHRA, CDR2 YSYEKL. The CDR3 has 15 residues. The J segment lost 6 bases and the V segment lost 4 bases, leaving 3 bases of the junction unmatched. CDR3 nucleotides: TGCGCCAGCAGCCTGGGGACTAGCGGGACCAATGAGCAGTTCTTC. Its translation: CASSLGTSGTNEQFF.

This clone was counted between two and nine times. The chain carries TRBV25-1 and TRBJ2-7; 7 positions agree with TRBD1. CDR3 length: 17 amino acids. Germline CDR1 reads MGHDK; CDR2 reads SYGVNS. J lost 1 base, V lost 4 bases, and 13 bases had no gene match. The CDR3 coding sequence is TGTGCCAGCAGTGCCTCACCCCCCTCGGGACAGTCCTACGAGCAGTACTTC. Encoded protein: CASSASPPSGQSYEQYF.

This chain joins TRBV11-2 and TRBJ1-2; D is perhaps TRBD1 (5 bases). The CDR3 has 16 amino acids. The ends were cut back, 1 base at V and 6 bases at J, with 18 bases in the middle. CDR1 SGHAT and CDR2 FQNNGV come from the germline V gene. CDR3 in amino acids: CASSLGSGRIFDGYTF. The CDR3 DNA reads TGTGCCAGCAGCTTAGGGTCAGGGAGGATATTCGATGGCTACACCTTC.

The rearrangement links TRBV6-5 to TRBJ2-6, with D unclear. The germline V gene encodes CDR1 MNHEY and CDR2 SVGAGI. Between the trimmed V and J ends, which lost 7 bases and 0 bases, there was a span of 10 bases. The CDR3 runs 15 residues. In DNA, the CDR3 is TGTGCCAGCACTTCTATGAGCTCTGGGGCCAACGTCCTGACTTTC. Protein sequence: CASTSMSSGANVLTF.

This clone was observed a handful of times. The V call is TRBV14, the J call TRBJ2-3; 9 bases align to TRBD1. After removal of 4 bases from V and 5 bases from J, the junction contained 10 bases not matched to a gene. Germline assignment: CDR1 SGHDN and CDR2 FVKESK. The CDR3 covers 16 residues. CDR3 region: CASSRGRDREGDTQYF. CDR3 nucleotides: TGTGCCAGCAGCCGAGGCCGGGACAGGGAAGGAGATACGCAGTATTTT.

V is TRBV19 and J is TRBJ2-5, with TRBD2 as a possible D gene (6 bases). The CDR3 has 13 amino acids. Germline values: CDR1 LNHDA, CDR2 SQIVND (reference sequence). The V end was cut by 5 bases, the J end by 4 bases, with 11 bases between. CDR3 sequence reads: CASSSDSGETQYF. The DNA of the CDR3 is TGTGCCAGTAGTTCCGATAGCGGAGAGACCCAGTACTTC.

The chain recombines TRBV19 with TRBJ2-2; the match to TRBD1 covers 9 bases. CDR1 and CDR2 from the germline V gene are LNHDA and SQIVND (reference sequence). Trimming took 6 bases from V and 5 from J; bases not matched to a gene: 7. The CDR3 length is 15 residues. CDR3 DNA: TGTGCCAGTAGGTCCGGGACAGGGAAAACCGGGGAGCTGTTTTTT. This translates into CASRSGTGKTGELFF. Looking up the rest from reference TRBV19 and TRBJ2-2 gives the full variable domain: DGGITQSPKYLFRKEGQNVTLSCEQNLNHDAMYWYRQDPGQGLRLIYYSQIVNDFQKGDIAEGYSVSREKKESFPLTVTSAQKNPTAFYLCASRSGTGKTGELFFGEGSRLTVL.

This chain links TRBV27 with TRBJ2-7; 11 bases match TRBD2. J was trimmed by 4 bases and V by 2 bases; bases with no gene match: 4. Germline CDR1 reads MNHEY; CDR2 reads SMNVEV (reference sequence). The CDR3 loop spans 15 amino acids. The CDR3 DNA reads as TGTGCCAGCAGTTTAATAGCGGGAGGGAGGTACGAGCAGTACTTC. Amino acid sequence: CASSLIAGGRYEQYF.

The J gene is TRBJ1-3, the V gene TRBV9, with D uncertain. V lost 2 bases and J 0 bases, leaving 6 bases between the germline ends. The CDR3 loop spans 14 amino acids. Looked up from germline, CDR1 is SGDLS and CDR2 is YYNGEE. This chain's CDR3 is CASSVTSSGNTIYF. The CDR3 region has the DNA TGTGCCAGCAGCGTCACAAGCTCTGGAAACACCATATATTTT.

A few counts support this clone. V usage is TRBV6-1 and J usage is TRBJ2-1; TRBD2 matches at 11 bases. The CDR3 sequence is 13 residues long. J was trimmed by 6 bases and V by 10 bases; bases with no gene match: 5. CDR1 and CDR2 from the germline V gene are MNHNS and SASEGT. The CDR3 is CATSGRNFNEQFF. CDR3 coding DNA: TGTGCCACTAGCGGGAGGAACTTCAATGAGCAGTTCTTC.

V gene TRBV9 combines with J gene TRBJ2-1, with D perhaps TRBD1 (6 bases). This CDR3 is built from 15 residues. CDR1 SGDLS and CDR2 YYNGEE come from the germline V gene. Trimming removed 0 bases from V and 7 bases from J, with 14 bases in between. CDR3 sequence (DNA): TGTGCCAGCAGCGTAGCTACGCAGGGGACGAATGAGCAGTTCTTC. Residues: CASSVATQGTNEQFF.

As for this clone: Other DNA sequences in this specimen translate into the identical CDR3. The chain couples TRBV11-2 to TRBJ1-4; maybe TRBD1 (6 bases). Between the trimmed V and J ends, which lost 0 bases and 8 bases, there was a span of 10 bases. Germline CDR1 SGHAT, CDR2 FQNNGV. CDR3 length: 14 residues. CDR3 amino acids: CASSLDRGGEKLFF. The CDR3 DNA sequence: TGTGCCAGCAGCTTAGACAGGGGTGGAGAAAAACTGTTTTTT.

The chain couples TRBV5-4 to TRBJ1-3; 10 nucleotides agree with TRBD1. V shed 4 bases, J shed 0 bases, and the junction held 1 base outside the gene matches. The CDR3 consists of 15 residues. Looked up from germline, CDR1 is SGHNT and CDR2 is YYREEE (reference sequence). The CDR3: CASSDRGHSGNTIYF. CDR3 DNA sequence: TGTGCCAGCAGCGACAGGGGGCACTCTGGAAACACCATATATTTT.

The chain links TRBV7-9 to TRBJ2-2; D call uncertain. This CDR3 spans 15 amino acids. V was trimmed by 0 bases and J by 4 bases, leaving 9 bases between them. Looked up from germline, CDR1 is SEHNR and CDR2 is FQNEAQ (reference sequence). The CDR3 sequence: CASSLARRITGELFF. The CDR3 nucleotides are TGTGCCAGCAGCTTAGCTCGCAGGATCACCGGGGAGCTGTTTTTT.

With regard to this clone: This CDR3 is also generated by other DNA sequences in the sample. The chain carries TRBV5-1 and TRBJ1-1; 8 nucleotides line up with TRBD1. The V gene end was trimmed by 2 bases and the J gene end by 4 bases; junction bases not matched to a gene: 4. CDR1 is SGHRS and CDR2 is YFSETQ in the germline V gene. CDR3 length: 14 amino acids. CDR3 residues: CASSLDRGGTEAFF. In DNA, the CDR3 is TGCGCCAGCAGCTTAGACAGGGGTGGCACTGAAGCTTTCTTT.

The chain has TRBV19 and TRBJ2-1; 7 bases fit TRBD1. The CDR3 sequence is 16 residues long. CDR1 and CDR2 from the germline V gene are LNHDA and SQIVND (reference sequence). J lost 3 bases, V lost 3 bases, and 8 bases had no gene match. The CDR3 nucleotides read TGTGCCAGTAGTATCACCCGGGACAGAGTCTACAATGAGCAGTTCTTC. It is translated as CASSITRDRVYNEQFF. The full variable domain, with the rest looked up from reference TRBV19 and TRBJ2-1, is DGGITQSPKYLFRKEGQNVTLSCEQNLNHDAMYWYRQDPGQGLRLIYYSQIVNDFQKGDIAEGYSVSREKKESFPLTVTSAQKNPTAFYLCASSITRDRVYNEQFFGPGTRLTVL.